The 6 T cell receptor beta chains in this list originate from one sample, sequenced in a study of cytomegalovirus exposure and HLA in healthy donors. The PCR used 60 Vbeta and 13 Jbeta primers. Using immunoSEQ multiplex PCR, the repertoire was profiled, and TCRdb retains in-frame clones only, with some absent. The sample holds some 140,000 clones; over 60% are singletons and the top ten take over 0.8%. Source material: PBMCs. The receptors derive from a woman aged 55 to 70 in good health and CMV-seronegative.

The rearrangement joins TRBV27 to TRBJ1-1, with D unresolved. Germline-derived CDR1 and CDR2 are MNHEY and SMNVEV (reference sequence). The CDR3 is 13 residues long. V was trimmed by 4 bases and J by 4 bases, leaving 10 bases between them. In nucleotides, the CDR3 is TGTGCCAGCAGTTACACTCGGGGCACTGAAGCTTTCTTT. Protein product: CASSYTRGTEAFF.

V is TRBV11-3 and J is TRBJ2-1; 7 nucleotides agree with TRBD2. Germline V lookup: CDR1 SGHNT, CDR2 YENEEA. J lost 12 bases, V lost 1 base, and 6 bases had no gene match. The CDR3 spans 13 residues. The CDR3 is CASSLGLAGRQFF. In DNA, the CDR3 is TGTGCCAGCAGCTTAGGACTAGCCGGGCGGCAGTTCTTC.

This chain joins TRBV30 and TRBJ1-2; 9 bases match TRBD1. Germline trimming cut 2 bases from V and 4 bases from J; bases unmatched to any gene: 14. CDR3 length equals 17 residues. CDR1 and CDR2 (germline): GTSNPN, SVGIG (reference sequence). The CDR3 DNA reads TGTGCCTGGAGTCATGGGGACAGGGCGATTTTCTTCTATGGCTACACCTTC. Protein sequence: CAWSHGDRAIFFYGYTF.

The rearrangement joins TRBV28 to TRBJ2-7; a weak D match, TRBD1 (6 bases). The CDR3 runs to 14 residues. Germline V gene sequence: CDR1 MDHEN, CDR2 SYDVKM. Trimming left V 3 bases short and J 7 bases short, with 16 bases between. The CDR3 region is CASSFGRGPWEQYF. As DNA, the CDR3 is TGTGCCAGCAGTTTCGGCAGGGGACCATGGGAGCAGTACTTC.

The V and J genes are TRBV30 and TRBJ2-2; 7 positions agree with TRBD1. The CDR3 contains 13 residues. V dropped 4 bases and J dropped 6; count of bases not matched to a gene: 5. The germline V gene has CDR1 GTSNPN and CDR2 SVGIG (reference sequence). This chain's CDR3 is CAWTPDRAGELFF. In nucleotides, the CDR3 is TGTGCCTGGACCCCAGACAGGGCCGGGGAGCTGTTTTTT.

The CDR3: CARRGLAGTGAFNQPQHF. The CDR3 nucleotides read TGTGCCAGGCGGGGACTGGCCGGGACAGGGGCGTTCAATCAGCCCCAGCATTTT. This rearrangement joins TRBV28 to TRBJ1-5, with TRBD1 matching over 10 bases. Germline CDR1 is MDHEN and CDR2 is SYDVKM. The CDR3 covers 18 residues. V lost 9 bases to trimming and J lost 3 bases; unmatched junction nucleotides: 17.